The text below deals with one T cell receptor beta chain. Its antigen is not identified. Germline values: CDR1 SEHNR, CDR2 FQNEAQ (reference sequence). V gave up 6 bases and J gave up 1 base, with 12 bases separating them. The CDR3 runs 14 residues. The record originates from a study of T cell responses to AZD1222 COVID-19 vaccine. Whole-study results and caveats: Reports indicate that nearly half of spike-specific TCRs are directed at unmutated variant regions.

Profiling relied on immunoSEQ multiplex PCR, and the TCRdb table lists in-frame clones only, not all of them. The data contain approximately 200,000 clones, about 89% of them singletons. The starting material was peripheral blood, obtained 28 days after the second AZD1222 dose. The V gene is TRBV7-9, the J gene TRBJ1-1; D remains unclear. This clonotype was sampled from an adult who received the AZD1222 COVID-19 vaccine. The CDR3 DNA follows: TGTGCCAGCAGTCTACCCCGGGGGAACACTGAAGCTTTCTTT. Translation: CASSLPRGNTEAFF.